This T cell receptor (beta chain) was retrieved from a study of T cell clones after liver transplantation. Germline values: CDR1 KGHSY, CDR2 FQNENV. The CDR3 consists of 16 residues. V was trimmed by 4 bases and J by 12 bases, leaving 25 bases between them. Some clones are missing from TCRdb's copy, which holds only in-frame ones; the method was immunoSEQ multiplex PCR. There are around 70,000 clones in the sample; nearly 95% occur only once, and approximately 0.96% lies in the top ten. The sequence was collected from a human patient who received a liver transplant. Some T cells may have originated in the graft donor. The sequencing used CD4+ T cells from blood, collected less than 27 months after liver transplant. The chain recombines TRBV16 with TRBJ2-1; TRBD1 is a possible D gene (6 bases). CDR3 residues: CASSRPGDTKQVGQFF. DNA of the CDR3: TGTGCCAGCAGCCGCCCAGGGGACACTAAGCAGGTTGGGCAGTTCTTC.